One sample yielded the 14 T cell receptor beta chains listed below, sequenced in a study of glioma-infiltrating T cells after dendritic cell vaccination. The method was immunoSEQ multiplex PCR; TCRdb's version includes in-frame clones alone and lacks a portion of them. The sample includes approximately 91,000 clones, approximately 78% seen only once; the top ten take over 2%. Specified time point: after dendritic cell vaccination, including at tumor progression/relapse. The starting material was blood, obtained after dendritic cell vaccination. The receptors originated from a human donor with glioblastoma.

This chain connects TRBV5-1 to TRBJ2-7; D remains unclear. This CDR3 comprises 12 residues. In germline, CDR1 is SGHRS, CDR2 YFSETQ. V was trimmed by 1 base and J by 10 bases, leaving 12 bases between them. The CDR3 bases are TGCGCCAGCAGCTTGACTCCGGGTACCCAGTACTTC. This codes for CASSLTPGTQYF.

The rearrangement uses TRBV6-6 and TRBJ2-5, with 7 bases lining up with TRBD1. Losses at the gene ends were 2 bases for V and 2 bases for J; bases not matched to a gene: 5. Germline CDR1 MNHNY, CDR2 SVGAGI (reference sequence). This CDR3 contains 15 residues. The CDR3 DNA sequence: TGTGCCAGCAGTTACGGACAGGTTTTACAAGAGACCCAGTACTTC. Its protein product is CASSYGQVLQETQYF.

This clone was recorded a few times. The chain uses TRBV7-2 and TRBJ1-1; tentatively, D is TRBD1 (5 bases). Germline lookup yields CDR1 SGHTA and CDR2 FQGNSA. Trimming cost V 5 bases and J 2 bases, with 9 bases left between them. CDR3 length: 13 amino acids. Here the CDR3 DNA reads TGTGCCAGCAGCATGGGGCCCAACACTGAAGCTTTCTTT. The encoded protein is CASSMGPNTEAFF.

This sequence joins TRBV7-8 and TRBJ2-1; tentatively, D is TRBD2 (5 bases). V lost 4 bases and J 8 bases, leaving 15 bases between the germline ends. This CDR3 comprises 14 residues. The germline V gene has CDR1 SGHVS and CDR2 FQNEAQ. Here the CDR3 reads CASSYQRPDDEQFF. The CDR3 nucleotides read TGTGCCAGCAGCTACCAGCGGCCGGACGATGAGCAGTTCTTC.

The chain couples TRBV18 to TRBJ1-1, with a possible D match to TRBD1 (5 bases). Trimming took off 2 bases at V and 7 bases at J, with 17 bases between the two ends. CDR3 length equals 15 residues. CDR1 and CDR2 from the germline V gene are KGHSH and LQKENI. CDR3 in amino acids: CASSPMAGIEVEAFF. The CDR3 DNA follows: TGTGCCAGCTCACCAATGGCAGGGATAGAAGTTGAAGCTTTCTTT.

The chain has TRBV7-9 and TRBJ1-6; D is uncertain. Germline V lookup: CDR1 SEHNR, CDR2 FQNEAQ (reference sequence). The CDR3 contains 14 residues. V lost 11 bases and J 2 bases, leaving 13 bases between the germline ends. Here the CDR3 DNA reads TGTGCCGTAAAGCGCTATGCCTATAATTCACCCCTCCACTTT. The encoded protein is CAVKRYAYNSPLHF.

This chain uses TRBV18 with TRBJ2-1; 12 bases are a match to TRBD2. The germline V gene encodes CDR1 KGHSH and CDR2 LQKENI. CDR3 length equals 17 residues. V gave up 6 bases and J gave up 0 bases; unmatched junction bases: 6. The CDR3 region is CASSRTSGTSSYNEQFF. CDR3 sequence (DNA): TGTGCCAGCTCCCGGACTAGCGGGACGAGCTCCTACAATGAGCAGTTCTTC. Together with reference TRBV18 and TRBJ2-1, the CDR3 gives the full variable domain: NAGVMQNPRHLVRRRGQEARLRCSPMKGHSHVYWYRQLPEEGLKFMVYLQKENIIDESGMPKERFSAEFPKEGPSILRIQQVVRGDSAAYFCASSRTSGTSSYNEQFFGPGTRLTVL.

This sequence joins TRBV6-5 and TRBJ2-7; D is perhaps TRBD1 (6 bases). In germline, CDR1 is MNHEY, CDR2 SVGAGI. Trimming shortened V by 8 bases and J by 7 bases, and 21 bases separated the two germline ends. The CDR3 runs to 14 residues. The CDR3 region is CASPLPTGPEEQYF. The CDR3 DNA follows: TGTGCCAGCCCCCTCCCCACAGGGCCGGAAGAGCAGTACTTC.

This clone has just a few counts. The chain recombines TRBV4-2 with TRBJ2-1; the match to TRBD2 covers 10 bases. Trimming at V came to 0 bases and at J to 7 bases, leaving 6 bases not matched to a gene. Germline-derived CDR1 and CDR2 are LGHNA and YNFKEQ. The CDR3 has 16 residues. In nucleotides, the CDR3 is TGTGCCAGCAGCCAAGACGCAGCGGGAGGGCCTAATGAGCAGTTCTTC. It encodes CASSQDAAGGPNEQFF.

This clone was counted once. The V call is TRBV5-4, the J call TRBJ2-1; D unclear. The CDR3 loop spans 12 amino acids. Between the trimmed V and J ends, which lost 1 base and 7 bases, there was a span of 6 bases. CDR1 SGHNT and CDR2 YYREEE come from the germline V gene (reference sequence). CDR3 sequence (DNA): TGTGCCAGCAGCTTGAGCTGGAATGAGCAGTTCTTC. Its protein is CASSLSWNEQFF.

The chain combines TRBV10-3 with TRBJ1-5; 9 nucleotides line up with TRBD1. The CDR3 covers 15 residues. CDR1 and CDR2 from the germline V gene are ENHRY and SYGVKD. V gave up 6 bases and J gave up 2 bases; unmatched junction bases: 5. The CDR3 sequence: CAISGDRAGNQPQHF. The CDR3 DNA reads TGTGCCATCAGCGGGGACAGGGCGGGCAATCAGCCCCAGCATTTT.

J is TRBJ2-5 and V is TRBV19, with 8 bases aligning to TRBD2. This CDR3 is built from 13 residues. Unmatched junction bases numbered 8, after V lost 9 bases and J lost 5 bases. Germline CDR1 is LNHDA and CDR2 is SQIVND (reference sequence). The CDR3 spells CASAGGGRETQYF. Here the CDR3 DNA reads TGTGCCAGCGCGGGAGGAGGGCGGGAGACCCAGTACTTC.

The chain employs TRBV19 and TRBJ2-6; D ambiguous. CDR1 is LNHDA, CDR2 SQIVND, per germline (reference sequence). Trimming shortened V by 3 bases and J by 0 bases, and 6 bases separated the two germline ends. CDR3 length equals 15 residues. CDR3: CASSIVFSGANVLTF. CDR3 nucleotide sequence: TGTGCCAGTAGTATCGTGTTCTCTGGGGCCAACGTCCTGACTTTC. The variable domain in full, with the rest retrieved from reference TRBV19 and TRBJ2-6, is DGGITQSPKYLFRKEGQNVTLSCEQNLNHDAMYWYRQDPGQGLRLIYYSQIVNDFQKGDIAEGYSVSREKKESFPLTVTSAQKNPTAFYLCASSIVFSGANVLTFGAGSRLTVL.

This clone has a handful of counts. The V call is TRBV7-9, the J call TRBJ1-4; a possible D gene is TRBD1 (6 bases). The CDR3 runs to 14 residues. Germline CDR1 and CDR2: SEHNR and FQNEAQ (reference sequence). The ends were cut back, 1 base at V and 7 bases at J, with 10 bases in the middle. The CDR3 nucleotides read TGTGCCAGCAGCTTAGATGGACAGATTGAAAAACTGTTTTTT. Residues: CASSLDGQIEKLFF.